This TCR beta chain was observed in a study of cytomegalovirus exposure and HLA in healthy donors. Study-level findings and limits: Indistinguishable V segments such as TRBV6-2 and TRBV6-3 were excluded. Researchers catalogued roughly 150 TCR beta chains as cytomegalovirus-associated. What a later analysis showed was that several of the most significant clusters appeared linked to common viral pathogens.

The PCR made use of 60 Vbeta and 13 Jbeta primers. This table comes from immunoSEQ multiplex PCR, and its TCRdb copy is limited to in-frame clones, with some not included. This sample has approximately 130,000 clones, with around 72% found just once. This clone was recorded a few times. The antigen is undetermined. Healthy people donating bone marrow made up the donors. In germline, CDR1 is SNHLY, CDR2 FYNNEI. The CDR3 loop spans 14 amino acids. J gave up 3 bases and V 5 bases, and 4 bases lay outside the gene matches. This receptor was obtained from a woman aged 50 to 65 in good health and CMV-seropositive. V gene TRBV2 combines with J gene TRBJ2-3; 8 bases agree with TRBD1. The sample was PBMCs. The CDR3 sequence is CASSSQGATDTQYF. CDR3 in DNA: TGTGCCAGCAGTTCGCAGGGGGCGACAGATACGCAGTATTTT.